The 5 T cell receptor beta chains below come from one sample, sequenced in a study of monozygotic twins with inflammatory bowel disease. TCRdb reprocessed the 5' RACE reads, with one entry per CDR3 protein and no DNA. Recorded here are about 160,000 distinct CDR3 sequences; the top ten clones represent about 2.7%. Source material: blood. These receptor sequences come from a human donor with ulcerative colitis or Crohn's disease, or a healthy co-twin of an affected twin (not recorded which).

The chain employs TRBV6-6 and TRBJ2-1. CDR1 is MNHNY, CDR2 SVGAGI, per germline (reference sequence). CDR3 length: 11 residues. CDR3 sequence reads: CASSKGNEQFF.

J is TRBJ1-1 and V is TRBV5-1; TCRdb picks TRBD1, but there is no DNA to check that call. Germline CDR1 reads SGHRS; CDR2 reads YFSETQ. CDR3 size: 12 residues. The CDR3 loop is CASHRTNTEAFF. Together with reference TRBV5-1 and TRBJ1-1, the CDR3 gives the full variable domain: KAGVTQTPRYLIKTRGQQVTLSCSPISGHRSVSWYQQTPGQGLQFLFEYFSETQRNKGNFPGRFSGRQFSNSRSEMNVSTLELGDSALYLCASHRTNTEAFFGQGTRLTVV.

The chain carries TRBV7-8 and TRBJ2-4; there is no DNA to check the TCRdb D call of TRBD2. CDR3 length: 16 amino acids. Germline CDR1 is SGHVS and CDR2 is FQNEAQ. CDR3 sequence reads: CASSSSSVLAKNIQYF.

V and J are TRBV5-1 and TRBJ2-1; TCRdb calls TRBD1, which cannot be checked without DNA. The CDR3 is 12 amino acids. The germline gives CDR1 SGHRS, CDR2 YFSETQ. CDR3 in amino acids: CASSPGGNEQFF.

The chain carries TRBV24-1 and TRBJ1-3. CDR1 is KGHDR, CDR2 SFDVKD, per germline. CDR3 length equals 11 residues. CDR3 loop: CATSFGNTIYF.